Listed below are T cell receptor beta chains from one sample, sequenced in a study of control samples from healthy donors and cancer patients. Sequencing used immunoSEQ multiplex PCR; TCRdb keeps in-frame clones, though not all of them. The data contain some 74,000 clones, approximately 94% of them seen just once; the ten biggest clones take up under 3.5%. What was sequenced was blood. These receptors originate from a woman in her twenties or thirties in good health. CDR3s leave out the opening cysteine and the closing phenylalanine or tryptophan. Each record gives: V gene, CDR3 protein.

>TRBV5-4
ASSPSARRGGADTQY
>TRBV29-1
SAPLLGAGYNEQF
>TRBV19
AVGAGSGKGNQPQH
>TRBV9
ASSDSGTGGPAGDGYT
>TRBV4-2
ASSQGILDGYT
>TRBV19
ASSTTDSGNTIY
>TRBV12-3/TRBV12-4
ASSYWNTEAF
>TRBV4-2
ASSQTAGGPGETQY
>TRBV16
ASSPLAEKLF
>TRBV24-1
ATSDFSEQF
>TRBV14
ASSQVEKLF
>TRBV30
AWKGEFYGYT
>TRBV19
ASSGLTASSYNEQF
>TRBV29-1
SVRDRGRNTEAF
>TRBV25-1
ASVLRAGENTEAF
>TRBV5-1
ASSLGYSLTNTGELF
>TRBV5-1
ASSLDGTVDTEAF
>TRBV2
ASSWDGYSGANVLT
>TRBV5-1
ASSSGLDTYEQY
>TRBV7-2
ASSLESEGYT
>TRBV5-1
ASSLSSYNEQF
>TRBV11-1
ASKRTSDGSPLH
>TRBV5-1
ASSVLGAGGQTNTGELF
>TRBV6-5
ASSTARSNQPQH
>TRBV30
AWSRGWTGRQETQY
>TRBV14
ASSGHKNNEQF
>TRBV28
ASRGQGAKNGYT
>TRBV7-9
ASSLVISNQPQH
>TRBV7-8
ASSSLGDSPLH
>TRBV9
ASSVGRDYGYT
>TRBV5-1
ASSLNTGELF